This T cell receptor beta chain was profiled in a study of vaccination effects on CD4 cells after COVID-19. Notes on the study in general: Marked clonal contraction was seen late after vaccination (in both infection- and vaccine-induced clones).

Measured with immunoSEQ multiplex PCR; TCRdb has only the in-frame clones, and not every one. The sample shows 37,000 or so clones, around two thirds of them seen only once. The culture ran for 10 days before CD4+ T cells were isolated. Either the mRNA-1273 or the BNT162b2 vaccine was given to participants as two doses. As to this clone: The antigen remains undetermined.

V dropped 10 bases and J dropped 0; count of bases not matched to a gene: 7. Germline-derived CDR1 and CDR2 are WNHNN and SYGVQD (reference sequence). There are 16 residues in the CDR3. The source is a human donor who received a COVID-19 vaccine. This chain uses TRBV10-1 with TRBJ2-2, with TRBD1 matching over 11 bases. The starting material was CD4+ T cells from PBMCs cultured without peptide, obtained after COVID-19 vaccination. CDR3 DNA sequence: TGCGCCAAACCCCCGGGACAGGGGGCGAACACCGGGGAGCTGTTTTTT. Amino acid sequence: CAKPPGQGANTGELFF.